The rows below give T cell receptor beta chains drawn from one sample of a study of Graves' ophthalmopathy and Graves' hyperthyroidism. TCRdb itself ran the multiplex PCR reads through MiXCR, one entry per CDR3 protein. This table has hundreds of thousands of distinct CDR3 sequences, approximately 39% appearing once. Sequenced material: peripheral blood. These receptors were collected from an adult man with Graves' ophthalmopathy. Each CDR3 is given with its conserved first and last residue. Fields, in order: D gene, V gene, J gene, CDR3 protein. A D gene is named only where the DNA matches it firmly.

-,TRBV20-1,TRBJ2-5,CSASLASSGPSGTQYF
-,TRBV2,TRBJ2-7,CASSYASQGYEQYF
TRBD1,TRBV5-1,TRBJ2-7,CASSVAGQASYEQYF
-,TRBV7-3,TRBJ1-1,CASSLEEGDTEAFF
-,TRBV12-3/TRBV12-4,TRBJ1-1,CAIAAGGRNTEAFF
TRBD2,TRBV2,TRBJ2-7,CASSVGLAGVREQYF
-,TRBV5-6,TRBJ1-1,CASRFSVGTPEAFF
-,TRBV4-1,TRBJ1-2,CASSQERQALGYGYTF
TRBD1,TRBV4-2,TRBJ2-7,CASSPRTGRTYEQYF
-,TRBV19,TRBJ1-5,CASSSTDNQPQHF
-,TRBV9,TRBJ2-7,CASRGPLSYEQYF
TRBD2,TRBV7-9,TRBJ2-7,CASSPEGTSGTYEQYF
-,TRBV12-3/TRBV12-4,TRBJ1-1,CASSLLSVNTEAFF
-,TRBV19,TRBJ1-6,CASRLRGNNSPLHF